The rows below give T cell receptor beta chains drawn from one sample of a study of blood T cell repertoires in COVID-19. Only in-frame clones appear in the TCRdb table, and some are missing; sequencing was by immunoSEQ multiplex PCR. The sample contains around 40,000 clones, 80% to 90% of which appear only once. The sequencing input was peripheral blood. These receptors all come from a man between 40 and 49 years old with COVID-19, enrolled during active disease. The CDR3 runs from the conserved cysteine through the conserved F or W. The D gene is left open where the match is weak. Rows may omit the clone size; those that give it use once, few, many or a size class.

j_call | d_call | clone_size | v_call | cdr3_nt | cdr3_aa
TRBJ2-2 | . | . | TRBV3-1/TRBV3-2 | TGTGCCAGCAGCCAAGACCCTGCCCCGGGGAATGCAGGTTCTGGGTTGGCCGGGGAGCTGTTTTTT | CASSQDPAPGNAGSGLAGELFF
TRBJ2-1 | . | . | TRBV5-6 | TGTGCCAGCAGCTTGTTGGTTTCGAGCAATGAGCAGTTCTTC | CASSLLVSSNEQFF
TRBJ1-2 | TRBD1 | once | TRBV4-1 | TGCGCCAGCAGCCAAGAAGCAGGGGGCCACTATGGCTACACCTTC | CASSQEAGGHYGYTF
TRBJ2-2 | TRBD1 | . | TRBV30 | TGTGCCTGGGACCAGGACGGGACAGGTTTCGGGGAGCTGTTTTTT | CAWDQDGTGFGELFF
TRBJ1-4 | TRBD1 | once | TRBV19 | TGTGCCAGTAGTCCGACAGGGTCTAATGAAAAACTGTTTTTT | CASSPTGSNEKLFF
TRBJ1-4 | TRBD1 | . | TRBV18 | TGTGCCAGCTCACGGGGACAGGATATGGCAACTAATGAAAAACTGTTTTTT | CASSRGQDMATNEKLFF
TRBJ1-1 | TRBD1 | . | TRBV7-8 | TGTGCCAGCAGCGCACAGGGGGTAATAACTGAAGCTTTCTTT | CASSAQGVITEAFF
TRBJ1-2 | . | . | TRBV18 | TGTGCCAGCTCACCATTGGAGGGTGGCTACACCTTC | CASSPLEGGYTF
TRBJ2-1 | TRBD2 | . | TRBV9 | TGTGCCAGCAGCTACAGCGGGGGGGCTGAAAATGAGCAGTTCTTC | CASSYSGGAENEQFF
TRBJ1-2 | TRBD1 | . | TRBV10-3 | TGTGCCATCTCGACAGGGGAGAACTATGGCTACACCTTC | CAISTGENYGYTF
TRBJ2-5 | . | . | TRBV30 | TGTGCCTGGAGTCTGGACTCCTTCCAAGAGACCCAGTACTTC | CAWSLDSFQETQYF
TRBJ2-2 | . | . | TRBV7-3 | TGTGCCAGCAGCCCGAGCGGGAACACCGGGGAGCTGTTTTTT | CASSPSGNTGELFF
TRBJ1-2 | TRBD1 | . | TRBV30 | TGTGCCTGGAATCCCACAGGGGGTGACGGCTACACCTTC | CAWNPTGGDGYTF
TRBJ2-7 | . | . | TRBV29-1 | TGCAGCGTGACCGGGACTTCCTACGAGCAGTACTTC | CSVTGTSYEQYF
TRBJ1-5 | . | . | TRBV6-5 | TGTGCCAGCAGCGAGCGGGCGGGGCCTGAACAGCCCCAGCATTTT | CASSERAGPEQPQHF
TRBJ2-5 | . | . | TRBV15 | TGTGCCACCAGCGATTCGGGTTGGGAGACCCAGTACTTC | CATSDSGWETQYF
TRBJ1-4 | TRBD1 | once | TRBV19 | TGTGCCAGCCGGGACAGGCGCCATGCAACTAATGAAAAACTGTTTTTT | CASRDRRHATNEKLFF
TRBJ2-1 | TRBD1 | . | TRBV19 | TGTGCCAGTAGTCCGCGACAGGGGCTGTACAATGAGCAGTTCTTC | CASSPRQGLYNEQFF
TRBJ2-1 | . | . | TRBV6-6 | TGTGCCAGTGGAAGCAGCGGAAACAATGAGCAGTTCTTC | CASGSSGNNEQFF
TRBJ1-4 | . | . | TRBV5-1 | TGCGCCAGCAGCTTGGGACAGAGCACAACTAATGAAAAACTGTTTTTT | CASSLGQSTTNEKLFF
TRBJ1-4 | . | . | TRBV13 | TGTGCCAGCAGCTCACAGGGCCCCTTAGCAACTAATGAAAAACTGTTTTTT | CASSSQGPLATNEKLFF
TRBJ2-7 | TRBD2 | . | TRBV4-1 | TGCGCCAGCAGCCCTAGCGGGAGCCGCTACGAGCAGTACTTC | CASSPSGSRYEQYF
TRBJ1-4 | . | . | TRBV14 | TGTGCCAGCAGGAAGCCTTTGGGCGCGGGCCATGAAAAACTGTTTTTT | CASRKPLGAGHEKLFF
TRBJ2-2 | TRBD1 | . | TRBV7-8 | TGTGCCAGCAAAATACAGGGGGCGAGCACCGGGGAGCTGTTTTTT | CASKIQGASTGELFF
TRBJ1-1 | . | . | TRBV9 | TGTGCCAGCAGCGTAGGCCCCACAGGGGAAGCTTTCTTT | CASSVGPTGEAFF
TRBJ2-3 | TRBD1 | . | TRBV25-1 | TGTGCCAGCAGTGAAAGGGGGCTAACAGATACGCAGTATTTT | CASSERGLTDTQYF
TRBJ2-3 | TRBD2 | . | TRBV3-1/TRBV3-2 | TGTGCCAGCAGCCAATCGGGCGGGGGAAGGACGCAGTATTTT | CASSQSGGGRTQYF
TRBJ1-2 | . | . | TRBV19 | TGTGCCAGTAGTATGGGGCGCGGCTACACCTTC | CASSMGRGYTF
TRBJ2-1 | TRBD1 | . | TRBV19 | TGTGCCAGTAGTGCAGGGACAGGTGGGAGGAAGTTCTTC | CASSAGTGGRKFF